This TCR beta chain was sequenced in a study of beta chain features in type 1 diabetes. Study conclusions and caveats: Equally in patients and controls, PCR might preferentially amplify shorter templates. For type 1 diabetes patients, VDJ junctions showed fewer insertions and more deletions. A moderate, significant TCRB CDR3 shortening appeared in type 1 diabetes across four CD4+ subsets.

All of the isolated RNA was reverse transcribed, so expressed TCRB transcripts were sequenced. Assay used: immunoSEQ multiplex PCR; TCRdb lists only in-frame clones, some missing. Of 300,000 to 400,000 clones detected, about 13% appear once; the ten largest clones hold roughly 0.015%. This clone was seen a few times. The antigen remains undetermined. Sorting based on CD45RO/CCR7/CD25/CD127/CD95/CD27 separated CD4+ naive, central memory, regulatory and stem cell-like memory cells. Germline CDR1 is LGHNT and CDR2 is FRNRAP. Trimming took 0 bases from V and 0 from J, leaving 10 bases between them. The CDR3 has 16 amino acids.

The genes are TRBV12-5 and TRBJ2-3; D remains unclear. The receptor's source is a woman aged 18-29 years with type 1 diabetes. The sequenced material came from naive CD4+ T cells from blood. The CDR3 DNA follows: TGTGCTAGTGGTTTGGTATTGCGGAGAAGCACAGATACGCAGTATTTT. This sequence encodes CASGLVLRRSTDTQYF.